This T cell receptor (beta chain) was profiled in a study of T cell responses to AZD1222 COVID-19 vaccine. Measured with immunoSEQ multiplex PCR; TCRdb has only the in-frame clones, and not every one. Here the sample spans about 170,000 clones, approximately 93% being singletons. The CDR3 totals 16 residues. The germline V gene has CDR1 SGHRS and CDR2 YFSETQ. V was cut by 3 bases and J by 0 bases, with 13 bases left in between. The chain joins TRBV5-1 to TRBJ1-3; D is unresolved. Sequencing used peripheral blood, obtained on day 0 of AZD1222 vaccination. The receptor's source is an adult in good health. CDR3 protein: CASSSNSGYSGNTIYF. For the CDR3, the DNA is TGCGCCAGCAGCTCAAACTCGGGATACTCTGGAAACACCATATATTTT.